The next 14 T cell receptor beta chains were all read from a single sample in a study of T cells after yellow fever vaccination (dated by TCRdb to between 2019 and 2020). The library was produced with 5' RACE. Sequenced using an Illumina HiSeq 2500. TCRdb trimmed public reads at Q25 via fastp, called clones via MiXCR and kept in-frame beta chains. Each record represents a unique CDR3 protein, reported with the most common genes and DNA among its rows. The sample table lists roughly 120,000 distinct CDR3 sequences, roughly 6.8% of them with a count of one. 2.7% of the sample goes to the ten largest clones. The meaning of the sample's treatment or condition label: live attenuated yellow fever vaccine strain. The sequencing used CD4+ T cells sorted from PBMCs, collected approximately 40 days after the first yellow fever vaccination. These TCRs come from a young man who received the YFV17D yellow fever vaccine.

This clonotype was seen at least ten times. The chain uses TRBV7-2 and TRBJ1-2, with D unresolved. CDR3 length: 11 amino acids. Germline-derived CDR1 and CDR2 are SGHTA and FQGNSA. Trimming took off 0 bases at V and 4 bases at J, with 0 bases between the two ends. The CDR3 loop reads CASSLAYGYTF. In nucleotides, the CDR3 is TGTGCCAGCAGCTTAGCCTATGGCTACACCTTC.

This clonotype was picked up many times. As DNA, the CDR3 is TGTGCCAGCTCACCATCTGAGGGGGTAGGCGGCTACACCTTC. Translating gives CASSPSEGVGGYTF. This chain uses TRBV18 with TRBJ1-2; D may be TRBD1 (6 bases). The CDR3 is 14 residues long. The V end was cut by 2 bases, the J end by 8 bases, with 15 bases between. Germline-derived CDR1 and CDR2 are KGHSH and LQKENI.

The table lists this clonotype with many counts. This chain joins TRBV9 and TRBJ2-1; 9 nucleotides line up with TRBD2. Per germline, CDR1 SGDLS and CDR2 YYNGEE. Unmatched junction bases numbered 15, after V lost 4 bases and J lost 7 bases. The CDR3 spans 17 residues. As DNA, the CDR3 is TGTGCCAGCAGCCTAGGGGCGGCTGCGGGGGGGCAAAATGAGCAGTTCTTC. Translation: CASSLGAAAGGQNEQFF.

This clonotype was detected many times. The chain uses TRBV11-2 and TRBJ2-7; D gene uncertain. The CDR3 has 15 residues. V lost 5 bases and J 0 bases, leaving 14 bases between the germline ends. The germline V gene has CDR1 SGHAT and CDR2 FQNNGV. The CDR3, as DNA: TGTGCCAGCAGCCCGAACATGATTTCCTCCTACGAGCAGTACTTC. This encodes CASSPNMISSYEQYF. The full variable domain, completed using reference TRBV11-2 and TRBJ2-7, is EAGVAQSPRYKIIEKRQSVAFWCNPISGHATLYWYQQILGQGPKLLIQFQNNGVVDDSQLPKDRFSAERLKGVDSTLKIQPAKLEDSAVYLCASSPNMISSYEQYFGPGTRLTVT.

Ten or more counts support this clonotype. The chain combines TRBV6-2 or TRBV6-3 with TRBJ2-7; tentative D call: TRBD1 (5 bases). V was cut by 5 bases and J by 0 bases, with 8 bases left in between. The germline V gene encodes CDR1 MNHEY and CDR2 SVGEGT. The CDR3 sequence is 13 residues long. CDR3 bases: TGTGCCAGCAGTAACAGGATCTCCTACGAGCAGTACGTC. Translated, it gives CASSNRISYEQYV.

As concerns this clonotype: This may come from a read error, since a much larger clone is one base off. The genes are TRBV5-4 and TRBJ2-1; 11 nucleotides line up with TRBD1. CDR1 is SGHNT, CDR2 YYREEE, per germline (reference sequence). The CDR3 is made up of 15 amino acids. The CDR3 spells CANSLDGDRGDEQFF. CDR3 bases: TGTGCCAACAGCTTGGATGGGGACAGGGGGGATGAGCAGTTCTTC.

This clonotype was recorded at least ten times. V and J are TRBV20-1 and TRBJ1-2, with unresolved D. Germline V gene lookup returns CDR1 DFQATT and CDR2 SNEGSKA (reference sequence). The ends were cut back, 2 bases at V and 7 bases at J, with 14 bases in the middle. The CDR3 is 13 amino acids. The CDR3 bases are TGCAGTGCTAGAAAGGTCAGCCCTCGTGGCTACACCTTC. As protein: CSARKVSPRGYTF.

This clonotype was counted ten times or more. The CDR3 bases are TGTGCCAGCAGCCAGCTGGGGACAGGTGATTCACCCCTCCACTTT. As protein: CASSQLGTGDSPLHF. The chain carries TRBV3-1 and TRBJ1-6, with 8 bases aligning to TRBD1. The germline V gene has CDR1 LGHDT and CDR2 YNNKEL (reference sequence). This CDR3 spans 15 amino acids. Germline trimming cut 3 bases from V and 8 bases from J; bases unmatched to any gene: 6. Variable domain in full (rest from reference TRBV3-1 and TRBJ1-6): DTAVSQTPKYLVTQMGNDKSIKCEQNLGHDTMYWYKQDSKKFLKIMFSYNNKELIINETVPNRFSPKSPDKAHLNLHINSLELGDSAVYFCASSQLGTGDSPLHFGNGTRLTVT.

In its sample, this clonotype was seen many times. The V and J genes are TRBV5-1 and TRBJ2-5, with D tentatively TRBD2 (5 bases). The CDR3 has 17 residues. Trimming cost V 4 bases and J 5 bases, with 24 bases left between them. Per the germline V gene, CDR1 is SGHRS and CDR2 is YFSETQ. Written as DNA, the CDR3 is TGCGCCAGCAGCCTCTACCCCGGACTCCTCGACGGGGAGACCCAGTACTTC. Its translation: CASSLYPGLLDGETQYF. The whole variable domain, filled in from reference TRBV5-1 and TRBJ2-5, reads KAGVTQTPRYLIKTRGQQVTLSCSPISGHRSVSWYQQTPGQGLQFLFEYFSETQRNKGNFPGRFSGRQFSNSRSEMNVSTLELGDSALYLCASSLYPGLLDGETQYFGPGTRLLVL.

The chain combines TRBV7-2 with TRBJ1-2; tentatively, D is TRBD1 (6 bases). V shed 5 bases and J shed 4 bases, with 11 bases lying between them. The CDR3 extends over 13 amino acids. Germline V gene sequence: CDR1 SGHTA, CDR2 FQGNSA. The CDR3 here is CASSPGASYGYTF. In DNA, the CDR3 is TGTGCCAGCAGCCCGGGGGCAAGCTATGGCTACACCTTC.

The CDR3 region is CASRHLAGDETQYF. CDR3 in DNA: TGCGCCAGCAGGCATCTAGCGGGGGACGAGACCCAGTACTTC. The genes are TRBV4-3 and TRBJ2-5, with 10 bases matching TRBD2. The CDR3 loop spans 14 amino acids. CDR1 and CDR2 (germline): LGHNA, YSLEER. J was trimmed by 5 bases and V by 6 bases; bases with no gene match: 6.

On this clonotype itself: A much larger clonotype is one base distant, so this may be a read error. The V gene is TRBV20-1, the J gene TRBJ2-5, with unresolved D. Trimming removed 0 bases at V and 0 bases at J, with 11 bases between. Per germline, CDR1 DFQATT and CDR2 SNEGSKA (reference sequence). The CDR3 consists of 15 residues. CDR3 DNA sequence: TGCAGTGCTAGAGATCCCATGAAAGACCAAGAGACCCAGTACTTC. As protein: CSARDPMKDQETQYF.

The table lists this clonotype with many counts. The chain uses TRBV12-3 or TRBV12-4 and TRBJ1-2; the match to TRBD1 covers 9 bases. V dropped 6 bases and J dropped 4; count of bases not matched to a gene: 3. The CDR3 runs to 13 residues. This chain's CDR3 is CASRGDRAYGYTF. CDR3 nucleotide sequence: TGTGCCAGCAGGGGGGACAGGGCCTATGGCTACACCTTC.

The chain couples TRBV29-1 to TRBJ2-5; D gene unclear. This CDR3 is 12 amino acids long. From germline, CDR1 is SQVTM and CDR2 ANQGSEA. The germline V and J ends were trimmed by 3 bases and 2 bases, with 7 bases remaining between them. The chain's CDR3 is CSVEKQQETQYF. CDR3 bases: TGCAGCGTTGAGAAGCAGCAAGAGACCCAGTACTTC.